A single sample is the source of the 10 T cell receptor beta chains below, sequenced in a study of PD-1 blockade in classical Hodgkin lymphoma. Clones were read by immunoSEQ multiplex PCR, and TCRdb kept only the in-frame ones, dropping some. In the table there are tens of thousands of clones, around two thirds of which are singletons. Every single patient, without exception, relapsed after autologous stem cell transplantation, and brentuximab vedotin exposure varied. The specimen comprised peripheral blood mononuclear cells (PBMCs), sampled before the second cycle of nivolumab. Receptor source: a human donor with classical Hodgkin lymphoma.

The rearrangement uses TRBV9 and TRBJ1-2; the D is unclear. CDR1 and CDR2 (germline): SGDLS, YYNGEE. The length of the CDR3 is 18 residues. V lost 0 bases, J lost 4 bases, and 22 bases lay in between. The CDR3 region has the DNA TGTGCCAGCAGCGTAGGTTTCCGGAACCCCCCTCTTTTCTATGGCTACACCTTC. This translates into CASSVGFRNPPLFYGYTF.

The rearrangement links TRBV28 to TRBJ1-2, with 8 bases matching TRBD1. With V trimmed by 6 bases and J by 8 bases, 11 bases remained unmatched. Looked up from germline, CDR1 is MDHEN and CDR2 is SYDVKM. This CDR3 comprises 14 residues. CDR3 in amino acids: CASSSQGALDGYTF. In nucleotides, the CDR3 is TGTGCCAGCAGCAGTCAGGGGGCTCTCGACGGCTACACCTTC.

This clone qualifies as medium-sized (0.01 to 0.1%). The chain combines TRBV18 with TRBJ1-1; D is undetermined. The CDR3 consists of 12 residues. CDR1 is KGHSH and CDR2 is LQKENI in the germline V gene. Trimming shortened V by 6 bases and J by 3 bases, and 8 bases separated the two germline ends. The DNA of the CDR3 is TGTGCCAGCTCTTGGGCAGACACTGAAGCTTTCTTT. It codes for CASSWADTEAFF.

V gene TRBV5-1 combines with J gene TRBJ2-1, with 13 bases aligning to TRBD2. Unmatched junction bases numbered 4, after V lost 3 bases and J lost 7 bases. Germline assignment: CDR1 SGHRS and CDR2 YFSETQ. This CDR3 comprises 15 residues. CDR3 nucleotide sequence: TGCGCCAGCAGCTGGACTAGCGGGAGTACGAATGAGCAGTTCTTC. This encodes CASSWTSGSTNEQFF.

This clone showed up just a few times. The CDR3 coding sequence is TGTGCCAGCAGAAGGCGGACAGGGGCTTCTAACTATGGCTACACCTTC. Amino acid sequence: CASRRRTGASNYGYTF. The chain combines TRBV27 with TRBJ1-2; 9 nucleotides match TRBD1. The J segment lost 0 bases and the V segment lost 6 bases, leaving 8 bases of the junction unmatched. The CDR3 consists of 16 residues. The germline V gene encodes CDR1 MNHEY and CDR2 SMNVEV (reference sequence).

This chain uses TRBV7-9 with TRBJ2-3, with unresolved D. CDR1 and CDR2 from the germline V gene are SEHNR and FQNEAQ (reference sequence). The V and J ends lost 2 bases and 4 bases respectively, with 4 bases between them. This CDR3 region has 12 residues. This CDR3 reads CASSLSPDTQYF. The CDR3 DNA sequence: TGTGCCAGCAGCTTAAGTCCAGATACGCAGTATTTT.

This chain joins TRBV6-5 and TRBJ2-7; D is ambiguous. Germline V gives CDR1 MNHEY, CDR2 SVGAGI. CDR3 length equals 11 residues. V was cut by 5 bases and J by 5 bases, with 7 bases left in between. The CDR3, as DNA: TGTGCCAGCAGTCCGGGCCACGAGCAGTACTTC. Residues: CASSPGHEQYF.

This clone is categorized as medium-sized. V usage is TRBV25-1 and J usage is TRBJ2-2, with D maybe TRBD2 (6 bases). The CDR3 is 14 residues long. Trimming shortened V by 4 bases and J by 2 bases, and 8 bases separated the two germline ends. Germline values: CDR1 MGHDK, CDR2 SYGVNS. This CDR3 reads CASSGDFNTGELFF. In DNA, the CDR3 is TGTGCCAGCAGTGGGGACTTTAACACCGGGGAGCTGTTTTTT.

This chain connects TRBV19 to TRBJ2-5; 14 positions match TRBD2. This CDR3 is 20 amino acids long. The V gene's germline CDR1 is LNHDA and CDR2 SQIVND (reference sequence). The ends lost 2 bases at V and 2 bases at J; junction bases unmatched: 13. The CDR3 protein is CASSIRPPGLAGVRQETQYF. In DNA form, the CDR3 reads TGTGCCAGTAGTATAAGGCCCCCGGGACTAGCGGGAGTTCGGCAAGAGACCCAGTACTTC.

The V call is TRBV7-9, the J call TRBJ2-1; D is perhaps TRBD1 (6 bases). The CDR3 is 14 residues long. Between the trimmed V and J ends, which lost 5 bases and 5 bases, there was a span of 13 bases. CDR1 and CDR2 from the germline V gene are SEHNR and FQNEAQ (reference sequence). The CDR3 is CASSQWTENNEQFF. The CDR3 nucleotides are TGTGCCAGCAGCCAATGGACAGAGAACAATGAGCAGTTCTTC.